The 20 T cell receptor beta chains given below trace back to one sample, sequenced in a study of CD8 T cells in ankylosing spondylitis. TCRdb re-analysed the 5' RACE reads in MiXCR, keeping a single row per CDR3 protein. Among 200,000 to 250,000 distinct CDR3 sequences listed, 15% to 20% were seen once. Findings of the study overall: Seemingly characteristic of ankylosing spondylitis blood was a TCR beta motif consisting of about 8 highly homologous variants.

Antigen specificity for these receptors is unknown. The specimen was blood, either unsorted or a sorted T cell fraction (not recorded which). All receptors derive from a male donor with ankylosing spondylitis.

V usage is TRBV3-1 and J usage is TRBJ2-2; tentatively, D is TRBD2 (5 bases). V gave up 1 base and J gave up 2 bases, with 8 bases separating them. The CDR3 is 15 residues long. Germline CDR1 reads LGHDT; CDR2 reads YNNKEL (reference sequence). In DNA form, the CDR3 reads TGTGCCAGCAGCCAAGGGACTGGAAACACCGGGGAGCTGTTTTTT. As protein: CASSQGTGNTGELFF.

This chain links TRBV7-9 with TRBJ1-2, with D unresolved. The germline CDR1 and CDR2 sequences are SEHNR and FQNEAQ (reference sequence). V lost 1 base and J 3 bases, leaving 9 bases between the germline ends. This CDR3 region has 14 residues. CDR3: CASSLVEQDYGYTF. The CDR3, as DNA: TGTGCCAGCAGCTTAGTGGAGCAGGACTATGGCTACACCTTC.

In this sample, this clonotype turned up once. The chain joins TRBV20-1 to TRBJ1-1, with 10 bases identical to TRBD1. Germline CDR1 DFQATT, CDR2 SNEGSKA (reference sequence). Losses at the gene ends were 7 bases for V and 3 bases for J; bases not matched to a gene: 5. The CDR3 runs to 13 residues. The CDR3 sequence is CSGLGQGDTEAFF. CDR3 DNA: TGCAGTGGCCTTGGACAGGGGGACACTGAAGCTTTCTTT.

The J gene is TRBJ2-4, the V gene TRBV7-2, with a possible D match to TRBD1 (6 bases). This CDR3 has 15 residues. Looked up from germline, CDR1 is SGHTA and CDR2 is FQGNSA. V was trimmed by 1 base and J by 10 bases, leaving 17 bases between them. DNA of the CDR3: TGTGCCAGCAGCTTAGATCCTCGGGGACATGGGATTCAGTACTTC. It codes for CASSLDPRGHGIQYF. The full variable domain, in which reference TRBV7-2 and TRBJ2-4 provide the parts outside the CDR3, is GAGVSQSPSNKVTEKGKDVELRCDPISGHTALYWYRQSLGQGLEFLIYFQGNSAPDKSGLPSDRFSAERTGGSVSTLTIQRTQQEDSAVYLCASSLDPRGHGIQYFGAGTRLSVL.

The table lists this clonotype with a few counts. V and J are TRBV6-1 and TRBJ2-7; 8 bases fit TRBD2. The CDR3 contains 16 residues. The V segment lost 2 bases and the J segment 3 bases; nucleotides outside the gene matches: 9. Germline CDR1 reads MNHNS; CDR2 reads SASEGT. DNA of the CDR3: TGTGCCAGCAGTGAATCTGGTAGCGGGGCCTACTACGAGCAGTACTTC. Encoded protein: CASSESGSGAYYEQYF.

This chain links TRBV14 with TRBJ2-2; D is unclear. The V end was cut by 6 bases, the J end by 0 bases, with 14 bases between. CDR1 is SGHDN and CDR2 is FVKESK in the germline V gene. The CDR3 spans 16 residues. The CDR3 DNA reads as TGTGCCAGCAGGAATGGCCCCACCCCGAACACCGGGGAGCTGTTTTTT. This sequence encodes CASRNGPTPNTGELFF.

The gene calls are TRBV19 and TRBJ1-2; possibly TRBD1 for D (5 bases). Trimming took 2 bases from V and 5 from J, leaving 15 bases between them. The CDR3 covers 15 residues. CDR1 is LNHDA and CDR2 is SQIVND in the germline V gene (reference sequence). The CDR3 spells CASSISIRVMYGYTF. DNA for the CDR3: TGTGCCAGTAGTATATCCATCAGGGTAATGTATGGCTACACCTTC.

As DNA, the CDR3 is TGTGCCAGCAGGCGACGGACAGCAGACACTGAAGCTTTCTTT. It specifies CASRRRTADTEAFF. V usage is TRBV14 and J usage is TRBJ1-1, with D possibly matching TRBD1 (6 bases). The germline V and J ends were trimmed by 6 bases and 3 bases, with 14 bases remaining between them. The length of the CDR3 is 14 residues. Germline values: CDR1 SGHDN, CDR2 FVKESK.

The chain is built from TRBV29-1 and TRBJ1-2; 10 positions agree with TRBD1. V shed 3 bases and J 4 bases; nucleotides not matched to a gene: 8. From germline, CDR1 is SQVTM and CDR2 ANQGSEA. The CDR3 extends over 15 amino acids. The CDR3 DNA follows: TGCAGCGTTGATTTGGGGACAGGGGAGCTCTATGGCTACACCTTC. It codes for CSVDLGTGELYGYTF.

The chain links TRBV7-9 to TRBJ2-7; a possible D gene is TRBD2 (6 bases). CDR3 length equals 14 residues. Germline V lookup: CDR1 SEHNR, CDR2 FQNEAQ (reference sequence). Trimming removed 4 bases at V and 2 bases at J, with 12 bases between. CDR3 DNA sequence: TGTGCCAGCAGCTCTCCGGGGGATGCCTACGAGCAGTACTTC. Translating it yields CASSSPGDAYEQYF.

This clonotype was counted only a few times. V gene TRBV25-1 combines with J gene TRBJ2-1, with 8 bases matching TRBD2. The CDR3 has 16 residues. The J segment lost 4 bases and the V segment lost 4 bases, leaving 9 bases of the junction unmatched. In germline, CDR1 is MGHDK, CDR2 SYGVNS. In DNA, the CDR3 is TGTGCCAGCAGTGGGGGGCTAGCGGGTGATTACAATGAGCAGTTCTTC. This encodes CASSGGLAGDYNEQFF.

In its sample, this clonotype was seen a few times. J is TRBJ2-3 and V is TRBV2; no definite D call. The CDR3 is 13 amino acids. Trimming stripped 8 bases from V and 4 bases from J, with 13 bases between. Germline CDR1 reads SNHLY; CDR2 reads FYNNEI. DNA for the CDR3: TGTGCCAGCGGGGATGGTATATCAGATACGCAGTATTTT. This codes for CASGDGISDTQYF.

This clonotype was observed a handful of times. The V gene is TRBV4-2, the J gene TRBJ2-1; possible D gene TRBD2, 6 bases. This CDR3 region has 17 residues. The V end was cut by 3 bases, the J end by 6 bases, with 21 bases between. CDR1 is LGHNA, CDR2 YNFKEQ, per germline. CDR3 sequence reads: CASSQAGLLRSVNEQFF. The CDR3 DNA sequence: TGTGCCAGCAGCCAGGCGGGACTCCTCCGTTCGGTCAATGAGCAGTTCTTC.

This clonotype came up a few times. V and J are TRBV5-6 and TRBJ2-1; 8 bases align to TRBD1. With 0 bases clipped from V and 5 bases from J, the junction kept 1 base outside the gene matches. The germline V gene has CDR1 SGHDT and CDR2 YYEEEE. This CDR3 region has 14 residues. CDR3 sequence (DNA): TGTGCCAGCAGCTTGGCGGACAGGGACAATGAGCAGTTCTTC. Its protein is CASSLADRDNEQFF.

The chain is built from TRBV20-1 and TRBJ2-3; D uncertain. Trimming removed 6 bases at V and 0 bases at J, with 25 bases between. Germline values: CDR1 DFQATT, CDR2 SNEGSKA (reference sequence). The CDR3 runs 18 residues. CDR3 bases: TGCAGTGCAGCGACGATCCGTCCACGTAGACCCAGCACAGATACGCAGTATTTT. This translates into CSAATIRPRRPSTDTQYF.

This clonotype has a handful of counts. The rearrangement links TRBV27 to TRBJ2-3, with 7 bases fitting TRBD2. The junction had 7 bases not matched to a gene; V was cut back by 4 bases and J by 6 bases. The CDR3 spans 14 residues. CDR1 MNHEY and CDR2 SMNVEV come from the germline V gene (reference sequence). CDR3 bases: TGTGCCAGCAGTTCCGGGACTACCGGGGATACGCAGTATTTT. This codes for CASSSGTTGDTQYF.

This clonotype occurred a few times. J is TRBJ2-5 and V is TRBV5-1; the D gene is possibly TRBD2 (6 bases). Trimming removed 4 bases at V and 5 bases at J, with 18 bases between. Per the germline V gene, CDR1 is SGHRS and CDR2 is YFSETQ. The CDR3 contains 15 residues. CDR3 coding DNA: TGCGCCAGCAGCGTCCGGGACTCCAGTATGGAGACCCAGTACTTC. Translating it yields CASSVRDSSMETQYF.

This clonotype came up a few times. This chain uses TRBV7-9 with TRBJ2-1; D might be TRBD1 (5 bases). Germline values: CDR1 SEHNR, CDR2 FQNEAQ (reference sequence). The CDR3 is made up of 14 amino acids. The V and J ends lost 1 base and 8 bases respectively, with 12 bases between them. The CDR3 sequence: CASSLEAGWDEQFF. CDR3 sequence (DNA): TGTGCCAGCAGCTTAGAGGCAGGGTGGGATGAGCAGTTCTTC.

V and J are TRBV3-1 and TRBJ1-1; D not certain. This CDR3 region has 12 residues. Germline loops: CDR1 LGHDT, CDR2 YNNKEL (reference sequence). V was cut by 0 bases and J by 3 bases, with 2 bases left in between. The CDR3 here is CASSQEDTEAFF. CDR3 DNA sequence: TGTGCCAGCAGCCAAGAAGACACTGAAGCTTTCTTT.

This clonotype was detected a few times. The chain is built from TRBV2 and TRBJ1-2, with TRBD1 matching over 11 bases. The germline V gene has CDR1 SNHLY and CDR2 FYNNEI. The CDR3 totals 16 residues. V was clipped by 6 bases and J by 4 bases; unmatched bases: 10. CDR3: CASRRKPGQGGYGYTF. The CDR3 DNA is TGTGCCAGCAGGCGGAAGCCGGGACAGGGGGGCTATGGCTACACCTTC.